The rows below give T cell receptor beta chains drawn from one sample of a study of shared clonotypes between healthy human individuals. Produced via immunoSEQ multiplex PCR; TCRdb's table is partial and in-frame only. The repertoire includes 500,000 or so clones, more than 95% of them detected once, and around 0.067% sits in the top ten. The material sequenced was naive CD4+ T cells sorted from blood. The receptors derive from a woman aged 25 to 45 in good health. Both conserved end residues are part of each CDR3. D genes are given only for firm matches. Not every row has a clone size; where given, it reads once, few, many or a size class.

cdr3_nt cdr3_aa j_call d_call clone_size v_call
TGTGCCAGCAGTGCCTCCGGGACAGGGGGCGGTGGCTACACCTTC CASSASGTGGGGYTF TRBJ1-2 TRBD1 NA TRBV25-1
TGTGCCACCAGCAGAGAGGTAGCGGGAGACTACGAGCAGTACTTC CATSREVAGDYEQYF TRBJ2-7 TRBD2 NA TRBV15
TGTGCCAGCAGCCATGACGGATCGGATACGCAGTATTTT CASSHDGSDTQYF TRBJ2-3 NA NA TRBV27
TGTGCCAGCTCACCATTCAGGACCGTAAAAAGCGGGAACACTGAAGCTTTCTTT CASSPFRTVKSGNTEAFF TRBJ1-1 NA NA TRBV18
TGTGCCAGCAGCTTCTACTACAATGAGCAGTTCTTC CASSFYYNEQFF TRBJ2-1 NA NA TRBV11-2
TGCAGCGTCGATGTCCAGGGTAACTATGGCTACACCTTC CSVDVQGNYGYTF TRBJ1-2 NA NA TRBV29-1
TGTGCCAGCTCACGGACAGGGCGGGAGACCCAGTACTTC CASSRTGRETQYF TRBJ2-5 TRBD1 NA TRBV18
TGCGCCAGCAGCCATACAGACAACTATGGCTACACCTTC CASSHTDNYGYTF TRBJ1-2 NA few TRBV4-1
TGTGCCAGCAGCCAAGACCCCTACGAGCAGTACTTC CASSQDPYEQYF TRBJ2-7 NA NA TRBV28
TGTGCCAGCAGCCCCGGGGGGACAGGGGCCTACGAGCAGTACTTC CASSPGGTGAYEQYF TRBJ2-7 TRBD1 NA TRBV28
TGTGCCAGTACCGATTCCTTTACAGGGTTCGGGAATCAGCCCCAGCATTTT CASTDSFTGFGNQPQHF TRBJ1-5 NA NA TRBV19
TGCGCCAGCAGCTTGGCTAGCGGAACGAACACCGGGGAGCTGTTTTTT CASSLASGTNTGELFF TRBJ2-2 TRBD2 once TRBV5-1
TGTGCCAGCAGAACAGGGACTCTGGGGGATGAAAAACTGTTTTTT CASRTGTLGDEKLFF TRBJ1-4 NA NA TRBV7-7
TGTGCCAGCTCACCACCGGGTTTCCCTTCCAAGGGCTACGAGCAGTACTTC CASSPPGFPSKGYEQYF TRBJ2-7 NA NA TRBV18
TGCAGCGTTTCCGGGCCTGGGACGGGGGAGACCCAGTACTTC CSVSGPGTGETQYF TRBJ2-5 NA NA TRBV29-1
TGCGCCAGCAGCTTGGTAGCGGGAGCTAACAACGAGCAGTACTTC CASSLVAGANNEQYF TRBJ2-7 TRBD2 NA TRBV5-1
TGTGCCAGCAGTTTCTCAGGGGGCACAGATACGCAGTATTTT CASSFSGGTDTQYF TRBJ2-3 NA NA TRBV6-5
TGTGCCAGTAGCCTGGGGGAATCCACTGAAGCTTTCTTT CASSLGESTEAFF TRBJ1-1 NA NA TRBV19
TGTGCCATCAGTGAGTCGCGGCTAGCGGGAGGGCCTCGGGAGACCCAGTACTTC CAISESRLAGGPRETQYF TRBJ2-5 TRBD2 once TRBV10-3
TGTGCCACCAGCAGAGGAGGACAGGGATCCACTGAAGCTTTCTTT CATSRGGQGSTEAFF TRBJ1-1 TRBD1 NA TRBV15
TGTGCCAGCAGACGGACAGGGGGCGACGGCTACACCTTC CASRRTGGDGYTF TRBJ1-2 TRBD1 few TRBV28
TGTGCCAGCAGCTTAGCTCGTCCAGGGAGCAATCAGCCCCAGCATTTT CASSLARPGSNQPQHF TRBJ1-5 NA NA TRBV7-9
TGTGCCTGGGGTCCAACAGGGGCCTTACCACGCGCTGAAGCTTTCTTT CAWGPTGALPRAEAFF TRBJ1-1 TRBD1 NA TRBV30
TGTGCCAGCAGCCCTGGGACCGCCGGCGAGCAGTACTTC CASSPGTAGEQYF TRBJ2-7 NA NA TRBV5-5
TGTGCCAGCAGCCCAACCGACAGGGGAGATGGCTACACCTTC CASSPTDRGDGYTF TRBJ1-2 TRBD1 NA TRBV9
TGTGCCAGCTCACCGAAGGGGACAGGGGGCGGCGAGCAGTACTTC CASSPKGTGGGEQYF TRBJ2-7 TRBD1 once TRBV18
TGTGCCAGCTCCTCCCGTGGGGCCAACGTCCTGACTTTC CASSSRGANVLTF TRBJ2-6 NA once TRBV28
TGCGCCAGCAGTGTACAGGCCTTCTCTGGAAACACCATATATTTT CASSVQAFSGNTIYF TRBJ1-3 NA NA TRBV10-2
TGTGCCAGTAGCGGAGATAATCAGCCCCAGCATTTT CASSGDNQPQHF TRBJ1-5 NA NA TRBV19
TGTGCCAGCAGTCAGGGACAGGCCGACTACGAGCAGTACTTC CASSQGQADYEQYF TRBJ2-7 TRBD1 NA TRBV28
TGTGCCAGCTCACCGGGTCCCCAGCCCCAGCATTTT CASSPGPQPQHF TRBJ1-5 NA NA TRBV18
TGTGCCAGCAGTTTAGGGTCCGCGAACACCGGGGAGCTGTTTTTT CASSLGSANTGELFF TRBJ2-2 NA NA TRBV7-6
TGTGCCAGCAGTTTATCGGCTAGCGGGAGGCGGGAGACCCAGTACTTC CASSLSASGRRETQYF TRBJ2-5 TRBD2 NA TRBV27
TGTGCCAGCAGGGCGGGACAGGGGAACTATGGCTACACCTTC CASRAGQGNYGYTF TRBJ1-2 TRBD1 NA TRBV2
TGTGCCAGCTCACCGCAAGGGGCGGTTGGGGAAAAACTGTTTTTT CASSPQGAVGEKLFF TRBJ1-4 NA NA TRBV18
TGTGCCAGCAGCTTAGATTCGAGACTAGCGGGAGAAACCGGGGAGCTGTTTTTT CASSLDSRLAGETGELFF TRBJ2-2 TRBD2 NA TRBV11-2
TGTGCCAGCAGCTTATTTGAGGGCGCAGATACGCAGTATTTT CASSLFEGADTQYF TRBJ2-3 NA NA TRBV7-2
TGTGCCTGGAAACAAAACAGGGGAGGGACCGGGGAGCTGTTTTTT CAWKQNRGGTGELFF TRBJ2-2 NA NA TRBV30
TGTGCCAGCAGTTCTCCCGGGGGTGAGCAGTACTTC CASSSPGGEQYF TRBJ2-7 NA once TRBV28
TGTGCCAGCAGCACAAAGGACAGGCAGTCTGAAGCTTTCTTT CASSTKDRQSEAFF TRBJ1-1 TRBD1 NA TRBV7-9
TGTGCCAGCTCACCGACGACAGGGGGTCGTTGGCCCCAGCATTTT CASSPTTGGRWPQHF TRBJ1-5 TRBD1 NA TRBV18
TGTGCCAGCAGCGCCGACAGGGGAGGCGATCAGCCCCAGCATTTT CASSADRGGDQPQHF TRBJ1-5 TRBD1 NA TRBV2
TGTGCCAGCTCACCAGGGCGGGTCCCCTACGAGCAGTACTTC CASSPGRVPYEQYF TRBJ2-7 NA NA TRBV18